Listed below are T cell receptor beta chains from one sample, sequenced in a study of beta chain features in type 1 diabetes. Using immunoSEQ multiplex PCR, the repertoire was profiled, and TCRdb retains in-frame clones only, with some absent. This sample carries 550,000 to 850,000 clones, around 15% of them seen once, and the ten largest clones take 0.022%. Material for sequencing was naive CD4+ T cells from blood. The receptor set was obtained from a man aged 18 to 29 with type 1 diabetes. CDR3s include the opening cysteine and the closing phenylalanine or tryptophan. D genes are given only for firm matches. The size field is filled for only some rows; it gives once, few, many or a size class.

V: TRBV7-9; D: .; size: .; J: TRBJ1-4; CDR3: CASSLEFSPATNEKLFF; DNA: TGTGCCAGCAGTTTAGAGTTCTCTCCGGCAACTAATGAAAAACTGTTTTTT
V: TRBV10-1; D: .; size: .; J: TRBJ2-4; CDR3: CASIGGPGIQYF; DNA: TGCGCCAGCATTGGGGGGCCTGGCATTCAGTACTTC
V: TRBV4-1; D: .; size: few; J: TRBJ2-3; CDR3: CASSQDERAGQYF; DNA: TGCGCCAGCAGCCAAGACGAGAGAGCGGGGCAGTATTTT
V: TRBV29-1; D: .; size: .; J: TRBJ1-2; CDR3: CSVGWTALYGYTF; DNA: TGCAGCGTTGGCTGGACAGCCCTCTATGGCTACACCTTC
V: TRBV19; D: .; size: .; J: TRBJ1-5; CDR3: CASRQENQPQHF; DNA: TGTGCCAGTAGGCAGGAGAATCAGCCCCAGCATTTT
V: TRBV4-2; D: TRBD2; size: few; J: TRBJ2-2; CDR3: CASSQEGLAGYTGELFF; DNA: TGTGCCAGCAGCCAAGAAGGATTAGCGGGGTATACCGGGGAGCTGTTTTTT
V: TRBV2; D: .; size: few; J: TRBJ1-2; CDR3: CASMELDGYTF; DNA: TGTGCCAGCATGGAGTTGGATGGCTACACCTTC
V: TRBV19; D: .; size: few; J: TRBJ1-2; CDR3: CASSREGNYGYTF; DNA: TGTGCCAGTAGTCGAGAGGGGAACTATGGCTACACCTTC
V: TRBV5-1; D: .; size: few; J: TRBJ1-5; CDR3: CASSLDGFGQPQHF; DNA: TGCGCCAGCAGCTTGGATGGGTTTGGTCAGCCCCAGCATTTT
V: TRBV9; D: .; size: .; J: TRBJ1-2; CDR3: CASSSPTGYGYTF; DNA: TGTGCCAGCAGCTCGCCTACAGGATATGGCTACACCTTC
V: TRBV9; D: TRBD1; size: .; J: TRBJ1-6; CDR3: CASSMGQLNSPLHF; DNA: TGTGCCAGCAGCATGGGACAGCTAAATTCACCCCTCCACTTT
V: TRBV7-7; D: .; size: once; J: TRBJ1-1; CDR3: CASSPGPTAEAFF; DNA: TGTGCTAGCAGCCCCGGGCCGACAGCTGAAGCTTTCTTT
V: TRBV28; D: TRBD2; size: few; J: TRBJ2-7; CDR3: CASTFGTSPYHQYF; DNA: TGTGCCAGCACCTTCGGGACTAGCCCATATCACCAGTACTTC
V: TRBV6-5; D: TRBD1; size: few; J: TRBJ1-5; CDR3: CASSRDRNQPQHF; DNA: TGTGCCAGCAGCCGGGACAGAAATCAGCCCCAGCATTTT
V: TRBV5-6; D: .; size: .; J: TRBJ1-4; CDR3: CASGQWFSEKLFF; DNA: TGTGCCAGCGGACAGTGGTTCAGTGAAAAACTGTTTTTT
V: TRBV10-3; D: .; size: few; J: TRBJ1-2; CDR3: CAISEGAYGYTF; DNA: TGTGCCATCAGTGAGGGAGCCTATGGCTACACCTTC
V: TRBV2; D: TRBD1; size: few; J: TRBJ2-2; CDR3: CASSERTGELSGELFF; DNA: TGTGCCAGCAGTGAAAGGACAGGGGAACTGTCCGGGGAGCTGTTTTTT
V: TRBV30; D: TRBD1; size: .; J: TRBJ1-5; CDR3: CAWSVGQGGQPQHF; DNA: TGTGCCTGGAGTGTCGGACAGGGTGGTCAGCCCCAGCATTTT
V: TRBV25-1; D: .; size: few; J: TRBJ1-6; CDR3: CASSSVNSPLHF; DNA: TGTGCCAGCAGTTCCGTGAATTCACCCCTCCACTTT
V: TRBV5-8; D: .; size: few; J: TRBJ2-2; CDR3: CASSLRGRKIGELFF; DNA: TGTGCCAGCAGCTTGCGGGGGAGAAAGATCGGGGAGCTGTTTTTT
V: TRBV6-6; D: TRBD1; size: .; J: TRBJ1-2; CDR3: CASSRQGVNGYTF; DNA: TGTGCCAGCAGCAGACAGGGTGTTAACGGCTACACCTTC
V: TRBV30; D: .; size: .; J: TRBJ1-6; CDR3: CAWSVPPNNSPLHF; DNA: TGTGCCTGGAGTGTACCACCAAATAATTCACCCCTCCACTTT
V: TRBV5-1; D: .; size: .; J: TRBJ2-5; CDR3: CASSLAAGRTPRETQYF; DNA: TGCGCCAGCAGCTTGGCCGCTGGCAGGACGCCACGAGAGACCCAGTACTTC
V: TRBV2; D: .; size: .; J: TRBJ2-7; CDR3: CASSASSYEQYF; DNA: TGTGCCAGCAGTGCCTCATCCTACGAGCAGTACTTC
V: TRBV18; D: .; size: .; J: TRBJ1-5; CDR3: CASSPNRDQPQHF; DNA: TGTGCCAGCTCACCTAACAGGGACCAGCCCCAGCATTTT
V: TRBV30; D: TRBD1; size: .; J: TRBJ1-6; CDR3: CAGPGQGAEPLHF; DNA: TGTGCCGGCCCGGGACAGGGGGCCGAGCCCCTCCACTTT
V: TRBV19; D: .; size: few; J: TRBJ1-5; CDR3: CASTNNPTLGQHF; DNA: TGTGCCAGTACCAATAACCCAACCCTGGGACAGCATTTT